This is a list of T cell receptor beta chains from one sample in a study of CD8+ T cells in alopecia areata. Using immunoSEQ multiplex PCR, the repertoire was profiled, and TCRdb retains in-frame clones only, with some absent. The sample records fewer than 200,000 clones, less than 75% being singletons. The starting material was CD4+ T cells sorted from blood, obtained at approximately week 61, from a patient treated with tofacitinib. The source of these receptors is a human donor with alopecia areata. Each CDR3 is given with its conserved first and last residue. Fields, in order: clone size, J gene, V gene, D gene, CDR3 protein, CDR3 DNA. A D gene is named only where the DNA matches it firmly. A clone size is listed for some rows: how often the clone was seen (once, few, many), or a class if it is expanded.

>NA|TRBJ2-5|TRBV2|TRBD2
CASSGLAGRQETQYF
TGTGCCAGCAGTGGACTAGCGGGGCGCCAAGAGACCCAGTACTTC
>once|TRBJ2-2|TRBV18|NA
CASSPTASSFTGELFF
TGTGCCAGCTCACCAACTGCTAGCTCGTTTACCGGGGAGCTGTTTTTT
>NA|TRBJ2-1|TRBV7-7|NA
CASSPMTDYNEQFF
TGTGCTAGCAGCCCAATGACAGATTACAATGAGCAGTTCTTC
>NA|TRBJ1-1|TRBV27|NA
CASSSLMRVEAFF
TGTGCCAGCAGTTCCCTGATGCGCGTTGAAGCTTTCTTT
>NA|TRBJ2-3|TRBV4-1|TRBD2
CAAGAGGTDTQYF
TGCGCCGCCGGGGCGGGGGGCACAGATACGCAGTATTTT
>few|TRBJ2-1|TRBV29-1|NA
CSVDSSKANEQFF
TGCAGCGTTGATTCCTCCAAGGCCAATGAGCAGTTCTTC
>few|TRBJ1-1|TRBV11-2|NA
CASSVTWGVRGGEAFF
TGTGCCAGCAGCGTCACCTGGGGGGTGAGGGGCGGTGAAGCTTTCTTT
>NA|TRBJ1-1|TRBV7-9|TRBD1
CASSVGQGDTTEAFF
TGTGCCAGCAGCGTGGGACAGGGAGATACCACTGAAGCTTTCTTT
>NA|TRBJ1-5|TRBV30|NA
CAWSVQSSNQPQHF
TGTGCCTGGAGTGTACAGTCTAGCAATCAGCCCCAGCATTTT
>NA|TRBJ2-4|TRBV5-6|TRBD1
CASRPDSGQSNIQYF
TGTGCCAGCAGACCCGACTCGGGACAGTCAAACATTCAGTACTTC
>NA|TRBJ2-7|TRBV6-5|NA
CASSTTGREQYF
TGTGCCAGCAGTACGACAGGCCGCGAGCAGTACTTC
>NA|TRBJ2-5|TRBV15|NA
CATSRDPGYQETQYF
TGTGCCACCAGCAGAGATCCCGGGTACCAAGAGACCCAGTACTTC
>NA|TRBJ1-1|TRBV29-1|TRBD1
CSVVTTGVTEAFF
TGCAGCGTTGTCACCACAGGGGTGACTGAAGCTTTCTTT
>NA|TRBJ1-5|TRBV10-3|TRBD1
CAISGQDPNQPQHF
TGTGCCATCAGCGGACAGGATCCTAACCAGCCCCAGCATTTT
>once|TRBJ2-5|TRBV6-4|NA
CASSAEDGGTQYF
TGTGCCAGCAGTGCCGAGGACGGGGGGACCCAGTACTTC
>few|TRBJ1-2|TRBV27|NA
CASSLSGLYGYTF
TGTGCCAGCAGTTTATCTGGCCTCTATGGCTACACCTTC
>NA|TRBJ2-1|TRBV27|NA
CASSRYNEQFF
TGTGCCAGCAGTCGCTACAATGAGCAGTTCTTC
>NA|TRBJ2-7|TRBV6-6|TRBD2
CASRRGVVSYEQYF
TGTGCCAGCAGACGGGGGGTTGTCTCCTACGAGCAGTACTTC
>few|TRBJ2-5|TRBV2|TRBD2
CASNAIAGVETQYF
TGTGCCAGCAACGCAATAGCGGGGGTGGAGACCCAGTACTTC
>NA|TRBJ2-7|TRBV19|TRBD1
CASSIQQGPSYEQYF
TGTGCCAGTAGTATCCAACAGGGGCCTTCCTACGAGCAGTACTTC
>NA|TRBJ2-7|TRBV6-5|NA
CASRLHRSRYEQYF
TGTGCCAGCAGACTCCACAGGAGTCGGTACGAGCAGTACTTC
>NA|TRBJ2-1|TRBV5-1|NA
CASSLTDNEQFF
TGCGCCAGCAGCTTGACCGACAATGAGCAGTTCTTC
>few|TRBJ2-7|TRBV20-1|NA
CSARTAYEQYF
TGCAGTGCTAGGACAGCCTACGAGCAGTACTTC
>NA|TRBJ1-5|TRBV5-6|NA
CASSLAGRGNQPQHF
TGTGCCAGCAGCTTGGCGGGGAGGGGCAATCAGCCCCAGCATTTT
>few|TRBJ2-1|TRBV5-1|TRBD2
CASSQGLAGEQFF
TGCGCCAGCAGCCAGGGACTAGCGGGGGAGCAGTTCTTC